This TCR beta chain was recovered during a study of Ad26.COV2.S vaccination and SARS-CoV-2 variants. Study in general: Donor was assigned to the Ad26.COV2.S arm of trial COV1001. Participants got Ad26.COV2.S intramuscularly, once or twice 56 days apart.

With 2 bases removed from V and 0 bases from J, the gap between germline ends came to 16 bases. CDR3 length equals 17 residues. Germline CDR1 is MDHEN and CDR2 is SYDVKM. Clones were sequenced by immunoSEQ multiplex PCR, and TCRdb holds only the in-frame ones, with some missing. The sample yields about 500,000 clones, roughly nine tenths seen once. The count of this clone is one. Its antigen is unidentified. Study-level findings and limits: The TCR breadth and depth analyses may have produced an underestimate of total T cell responses. Placebo recipients showed lower spike-specific TCR breadth than vaccinees.

Noted treatment: about 20 received Ad26.COV2.S at low or high dose, single or two shots; several received placebo; per-sample allocation not given. After the first vaccine or placebo injection, samples were drawn on day 63. The V and J genes are TRBV28 and TRBJ1-1; D gene ambiguous. The sample here was peripheral blood, taken in a trial of Ad26.COV2.S vaccine versus placebo. The TCR originated in a person aged 18-60 years who received the Ad26.COV2.S COVID-19 vaccine or a placebo. CDR3 nucleotides: TGTGCCAGCAGTTTAACCCTGGAAGGACGTATGAACACTGAAGCTTTCTTT. Its translation is CASSLTLEGRMNTEAFF.